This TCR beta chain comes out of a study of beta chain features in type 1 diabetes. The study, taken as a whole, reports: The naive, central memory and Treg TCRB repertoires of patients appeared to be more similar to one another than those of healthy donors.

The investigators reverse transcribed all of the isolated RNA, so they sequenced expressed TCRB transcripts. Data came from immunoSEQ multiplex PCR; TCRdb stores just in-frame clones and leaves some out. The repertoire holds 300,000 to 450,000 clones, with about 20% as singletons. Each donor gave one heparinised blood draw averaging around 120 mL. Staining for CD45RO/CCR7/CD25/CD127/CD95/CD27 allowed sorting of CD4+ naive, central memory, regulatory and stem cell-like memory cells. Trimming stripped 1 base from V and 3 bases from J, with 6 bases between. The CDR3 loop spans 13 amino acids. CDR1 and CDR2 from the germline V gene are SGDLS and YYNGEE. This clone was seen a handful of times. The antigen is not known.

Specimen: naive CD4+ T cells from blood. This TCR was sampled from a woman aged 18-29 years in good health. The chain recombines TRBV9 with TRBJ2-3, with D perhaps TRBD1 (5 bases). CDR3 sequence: CASSVRGTDTQYF. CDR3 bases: TGTGCCAGCAGCGTAAGGGGAACAGATACGCAGTATTTT. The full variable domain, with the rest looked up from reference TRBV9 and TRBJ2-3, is DSGVTQTPKHLITATGQRVTLRCSPRSGDLSVYWYQQSLDQGLQFLIQYYNGEERAKGNILERFSAQQFPDLHSELNLSSLELGDSALYFCASSVRGTDTQYFGPGTRLTVL.